The 10 T cell receptor beta chains below come from one sample, sequenced in a study of response to subunit inactivated influenza vaccine. TCRdb independently ran MiXCR on the RT-PCR reads; one entry per CDR3 protein. The table lists about 700,000 distinct CDR3 sequences, around 15% of them singletons, with approximately 7.6% in the top ten. The sample here was PBMCs from blood, taken 14 days before vaccination. The receptors were sampled from a man aged 50-59 years who received an inactivated influenza vaccine.

This clonotype was seen a handful of times. The chain links TRBV6-5 to TRBJ1-2; D is unresolved. V was cut by 0 bases and J by 4 bases, with 12 bases left in between. There are 15 residues in the CDR3. The germline gives CDR1 MNHEY, CDR2 SVGAGI. As DNA, the CDR3 is TGTGCCAGCAGTTACTCCCGCAACACCCTCTATGGCTACACCTTC. As protein: CASSYSRNTLYGYTF.

The chain employs TRBV11-2 and TRBJ2-7; D might be TRBD1 or TRBD2, each matching 5 bases. V lost 5 bases and J lost 1, with 18 bases in between. The CDR3 length is 16 residues. Germline assignment: CDR1 SGHAT and CDR2 FQNNGV. The chain's CDR3 is CASSPWGRSLSYEQYF. CDR3 coding DNA: TGTGCCAGCAGCCCCTGGGGACGGAGTTTATCCTACGAGCAGTACTTC.

The chain joins TRBV11-2 to TRBJ2-7; possibly TRBD1 or TRBD2 for D (5 bases each). The CDR3 contains 15 residues. The germline V gene has CDR1 SGHAT and CDR2 FQNNGV. The V gene lost 4 bases and the J gene lost 0 bases, with 13 bases spanning the gap. The CDR3 loop reads CASSYTGTVSYEQYF. DNA of the CDR3: TGTGCCAGCAGCTATACCGGGACGGTCTCCTACGAGCAGTACTTC.

The chain is built from TRBV20-1 and TRBJ2-1; weak D call: TRBD2 (6 bases). Germline V gene data show CDR1 as DFQATT and CDR2 as SNEGSKA (reference sequence). The CDR3 is made up of 15 amino acids. The ends were cut back, 5 bases at V and 1 base at J, with 15 bases in the middle. The CDR3, as DNA: TGCAGTGCTTGGGACTCGCACGAGTCCTACAATGAGCAGTTCTTC. This codes for CSAWDSHESYNEQFF.

This clonotype came up a few times. The chain links TRBV6-2 or TRBV6-3 to TRBJ1-3; possible D gene TRBD1, 5 bases. This CDR3 contains 14 residues. V was clipped by 8 bases and J by 2 bases, with 13 bases between them. Germline V gene data show CDR1 as MNHEY and CDR2 as SVGEGT. The CDR3, as DNA: TGTGCCAGCTCTGACAGTCCTCCTGGAAACACCATATATTTT. This codes for CASSDSPPGNTIYF.

This chain joins TRBV4-1 and TRBJ1-5; no firm D call. Trimming pared 0 bases from V and 6 bases from J, leaving 6 bases between. The CDR3 is made up of 13 amino acids. Germline CDR1 reads MGHRA; CDR2 reads YSYEKL. The CDR3 spells CASSQDFVQPQHF. The CDR3 DNA follows: TGCGCCAGCAGCCAAGATTTCGTTCAGCCCCAGCATTTT.

The gene calls are TRBV20-1 and TRBJ1-6; the match to TRBD1 covers 8 bases. The CDR3 sequence is 14 residues long. CDR1 is DFQATT and CDR2 is SNEGSKA in the germline V gene (reference sequence). Trimming cost V 2 bases and J 8 bases; bases outside gene matches: 5. The CDR3 DNA reads as TGCAGTGCTAGACAGGGGGCTATTGATTCACCCCTCCACTTT. Protein product: CSARQGAIDSPLHF.

This clonotype occurred many times. This chain links TRBV4-3 with TRBJ2-1; D is perhaps TRBD1 (6 bases). From germline, CDR1 is LGHNA and CDR2 YSLEER. V gave up 0 bases and J gave up 2 bases, with 11 bases separating them. The CDR3 is 16 residues long. CDR3 DNA sequence: TGCGCCAGCAGCCAAGATTACAGGGATACCTACAATGAGCAGTTCTTC. Translation gives CASSQDYRDTYNEQFF.

This clonotype has more than one count but fewer than ten. The chain employs TRBV20-1 and TRBJ1-5, with TRBD1 matching over 8 bases. Trimming at V came to 5 bases and at J to 0 bases, leaving 12 bases not matched to a gene. There are 17 residues in the CDR3. Germline V lookup: CDR1 DFQATT, CDR2 SNEGSKA (reference sequence). The CDR3 region is CSAARVDRGSSNQPQHF. CDR3 bases: TGCAGTGCTGCCCGCGTAGACAGGGGCTCTAGCAATCAGCCCCAGCATTTT.

This clonotype was recorded a few times. V usage is TRBV7-6 and J usage is TRBJ2-2; 8 bases line up with TRBD1. Unmatched junction bases numbered 3, after V lost 5 bases and J lost 1 base. The CDR3 length is 15 residues. The germline V gene encodes CDR1 SGHVS and CDR2 FNYEAQ. CDR3: CASSQGTGNTGELFF. The CDR3, as DNA: TGTGCCAGCAGCCAGGGGACAGGGAACACCGGGGAGCTGTTTTTT.